This TCR beta chain comes out of a study of cytomegalovirus exposure and HLA in healthy donors. The study, taken as a whole, reports: In the 95 to 150 validation repertoires, a later analysis found that first-cohort TCR clusters tended to co-occur. Reports showed the classifier diagnosing cytomegalovirus status with high specificity and sensitivity. The study labeled 150 or so TCR beta chains cytomegalovirus-associated.

The table came from immunoSEQ multiplex PCR; TCRdb's copy has only in-frame clones and leaves some out. The sample shows 40,000 to 55,000 clones, approximately 94% of them seen only once. As concerns this clone: Its target is not known.

The V end lost 0 bases, the J end lost 7 bases, and 16 bases lay between the germline ends. Germline V lookup: CDR1 KGHSH, CDR2 LQKENI. This CDR3 has 15 residues. This sequence joins TRBV18 and TRBJ2-7, with D maybe TRBD1 (6 bases). This TCR was recovered from a woman between 18 and 30 years old in good health and CMV-seronegative. The sequenced sample consisted of PBMCs. The CDR3 DNA follows: TGTGCCAGCTCACCACCCTCTCAGGGGTGGGAAGAGCAGTACTTC. It yields the protein CASSPPSQGWEEQYF.